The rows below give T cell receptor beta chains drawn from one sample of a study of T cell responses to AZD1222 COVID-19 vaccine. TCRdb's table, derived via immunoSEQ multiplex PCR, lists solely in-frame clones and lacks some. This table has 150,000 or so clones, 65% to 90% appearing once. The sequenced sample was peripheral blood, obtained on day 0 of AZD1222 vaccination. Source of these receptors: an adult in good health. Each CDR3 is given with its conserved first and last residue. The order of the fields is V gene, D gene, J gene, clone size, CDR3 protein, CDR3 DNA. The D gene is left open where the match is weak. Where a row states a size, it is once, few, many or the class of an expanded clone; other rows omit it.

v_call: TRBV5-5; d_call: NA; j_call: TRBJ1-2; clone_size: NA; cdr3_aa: CASSPPNSWGYTF; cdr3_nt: TGTGCCAGCAGCCCCCCAAATTCTTGGGGCTACACCTTC
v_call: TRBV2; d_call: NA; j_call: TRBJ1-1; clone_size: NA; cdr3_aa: CASSEAGLSEAFF; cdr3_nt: TGTGCCAGCAGTGAAGCTGGGCTGAGTGAAGCTTTCTTT
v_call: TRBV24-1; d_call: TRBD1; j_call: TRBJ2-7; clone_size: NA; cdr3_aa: CATSDPPGQGSYEQYF; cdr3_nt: TGTGCCACCAGTGATCCCCCGGGACAGGGCTCCTACGAGCAGTACTTC
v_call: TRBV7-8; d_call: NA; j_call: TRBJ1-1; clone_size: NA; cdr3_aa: CASSLRPGGAGTEAFF; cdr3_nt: TGTGCCAGCAGCTTACGGCCCGGGGGGGCGGGCACTGAAGCTTTCTTT
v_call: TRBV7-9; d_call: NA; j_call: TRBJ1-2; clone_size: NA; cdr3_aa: CASSLVGVNYGYTF; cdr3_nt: TGTGCCAGCAGCTTAGTAGGGGTAAACTATGGCTACACCTTC
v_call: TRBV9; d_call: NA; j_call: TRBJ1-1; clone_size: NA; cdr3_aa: CASSVATSGEAFF; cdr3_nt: TGTGCCAGCAGCGTAGCCACTAGCGGGGAGGCTTTCTTT
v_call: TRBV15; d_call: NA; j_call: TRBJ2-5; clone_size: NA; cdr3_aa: CATGSGSQETQYF; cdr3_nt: TGTGCCACCGGGAGCGGATCCCAAGAGACCCAGTACTTC
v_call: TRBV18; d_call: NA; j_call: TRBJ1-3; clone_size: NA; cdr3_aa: CASSPQAGLNSGNTIYF; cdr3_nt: TGTGCCAGCTCACCACAGGCGGGACTGAACTCTGGAAACACCATATATTTT
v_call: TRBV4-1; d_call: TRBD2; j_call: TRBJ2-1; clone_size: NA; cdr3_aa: CASSQVRGGGPNEQFF; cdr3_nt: TGCGCCAGCAGCCAAGTTCGCGGGGGGGGCCCCAATGAGCAGTTCTTC
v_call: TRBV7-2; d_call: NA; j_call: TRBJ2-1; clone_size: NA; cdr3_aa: CASSILGGRTHEQFF; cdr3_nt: TGTGCCAGCAGCATATTGGGTGGGAGGACCCATGAGCAGTTCTTC
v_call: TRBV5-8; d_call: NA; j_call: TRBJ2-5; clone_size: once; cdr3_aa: CASSLAGAPRETQYF; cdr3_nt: TGTGCCAGCAGCTTGGCTGGGGCCCCAAGAGAGACCCAGTACTTC
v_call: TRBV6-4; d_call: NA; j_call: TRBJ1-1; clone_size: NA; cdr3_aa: CASSDTDRNTEAFF; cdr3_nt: TGTGCCAGCAGTGACACCGACAGGAACACTGAAGCTTTCTTT
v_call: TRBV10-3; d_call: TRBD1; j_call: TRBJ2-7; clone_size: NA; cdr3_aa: CAIAGTESYEQYF; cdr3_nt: TGTGCCATTGCCGGGACAGAATCCTACGAGCAGTACTTC
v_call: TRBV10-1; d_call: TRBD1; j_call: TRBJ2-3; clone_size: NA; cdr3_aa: CASSETGESADTQYF; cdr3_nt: TGCGCCAGCAGCGAAACAGGGGAGTCCGCAGATACGCAGTATTTT
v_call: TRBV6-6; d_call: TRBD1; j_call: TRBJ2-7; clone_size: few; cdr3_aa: CASSPGTAGIYEQYF; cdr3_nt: TGTGCCAGCAGTCCAGGGACAGCAGGGATCTACGAGCAGTACTTC
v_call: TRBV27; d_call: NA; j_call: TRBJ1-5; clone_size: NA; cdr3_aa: CASSLTGPVSNQPQHF; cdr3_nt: TGTGCCAGCAGCCTCACAGGGCCCGTGAGCAATCAGCCCCAGCATTTT
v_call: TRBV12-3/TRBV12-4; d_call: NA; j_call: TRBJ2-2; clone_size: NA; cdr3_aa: CASTRDAQGELFF; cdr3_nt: TGTGCCAGCACTAGGGACGCCCAAGGGGAGCTGTTTTTT
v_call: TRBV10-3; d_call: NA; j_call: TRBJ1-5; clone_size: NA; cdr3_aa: CAISESSPVRDFQPQHF; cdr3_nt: TGTGCCATCAGTGAGTCGAGTCCTGTCAGGGACTTTCAGCCCCAGCATTTT
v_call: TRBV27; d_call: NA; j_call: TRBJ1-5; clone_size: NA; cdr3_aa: CASSLLQNQPQHF; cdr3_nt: TGTGCCAGCAGTTTGCTACAGAATCAGCCCCAGCATTTT
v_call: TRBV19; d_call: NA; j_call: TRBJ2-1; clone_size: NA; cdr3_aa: CATSRERGSYNEQFF; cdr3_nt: TGTGCCACCAGTAGGGAGCGAGGCTCCTACAATGAGCAGTTCTTC
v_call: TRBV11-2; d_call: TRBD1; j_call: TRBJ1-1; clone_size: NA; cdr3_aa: CASSATGVNLIAFF; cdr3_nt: TGTGCCAGCAGCGCGACAGGGGTAAATCTAATCGCTTTCTTT
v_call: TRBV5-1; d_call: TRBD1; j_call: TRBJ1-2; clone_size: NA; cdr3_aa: CASSFSGQGGYGYTF; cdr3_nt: TGCGCCAGCAGCTTTTCCGGACAGGGCGGCTATGGCTACACCTTC
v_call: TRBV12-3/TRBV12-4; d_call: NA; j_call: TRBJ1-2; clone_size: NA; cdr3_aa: CASTRQMGYGYTF; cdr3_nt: TGTGCCAGCACTCGACAAATGGGGTATGGCTACACCTTC
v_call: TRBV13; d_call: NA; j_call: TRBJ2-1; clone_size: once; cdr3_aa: CASSRLMRVYEQFF; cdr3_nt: TGTGCCAGCAGCCGATTGATGCGGGTGTATGAGCAGTTCTTC
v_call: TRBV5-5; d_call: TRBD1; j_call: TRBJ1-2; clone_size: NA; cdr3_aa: CASSPTGDALTRF; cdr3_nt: TGTGCCAGCAGCCCAACAGGGGATGCTCTGACCCGATTC
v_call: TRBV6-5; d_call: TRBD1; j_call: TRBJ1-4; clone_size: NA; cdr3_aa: CASSLTGLNEKLFF; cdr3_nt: TGTGCCAGCAGTCTGACAGGGCTAAATGAAAAACTGTTTTTT
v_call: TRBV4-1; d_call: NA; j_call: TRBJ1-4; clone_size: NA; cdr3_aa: CASSLAGGNEKLFF; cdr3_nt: TGCGCCAGCAGCCTTGCCGGGGGGAATGAAAAACTGTTTTTT
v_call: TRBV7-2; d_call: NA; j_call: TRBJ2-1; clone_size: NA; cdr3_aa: CASSFSWSEQFF; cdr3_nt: TGTGCCAGCAGCTTCAGTTGGAGTGAGCAGTTCTTC
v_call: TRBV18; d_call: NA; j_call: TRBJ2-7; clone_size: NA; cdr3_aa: CASSPSEIGYEQYF; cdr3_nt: TGTGCCAGCTCACCCTCAGAGATTGGGTACGAGCAGTACTTC
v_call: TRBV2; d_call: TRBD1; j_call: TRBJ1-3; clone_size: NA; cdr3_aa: CASSPDRGGNTIYF; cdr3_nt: TGTGCCAGCAGCCCGGACAGGGGAGGAAACACCATATATTTT
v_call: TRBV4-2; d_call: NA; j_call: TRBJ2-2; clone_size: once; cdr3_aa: CASSQDSSGELFF; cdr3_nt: TGTGCCAGCAGCCAGGACTCTAGCGGGGAGCTGTTTTTT
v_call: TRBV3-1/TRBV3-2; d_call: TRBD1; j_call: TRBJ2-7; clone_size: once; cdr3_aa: CASSLGQFEQYF; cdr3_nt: TGTGCCAGCAGCCTGGGACAGTTCGAGCAGTACTTC
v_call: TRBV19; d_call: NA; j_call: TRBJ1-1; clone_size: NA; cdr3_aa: CASSIGNTMNTEAFF; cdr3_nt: TGTGCCAGTAGTATCGGCAACACTATGAACACTGAAGCTTTCTTT
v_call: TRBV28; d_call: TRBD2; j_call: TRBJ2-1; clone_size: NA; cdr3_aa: CASSPIGTKDEQFF; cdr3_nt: TGTGCCAGCAGTCCTATCGGGACTAAGGATGAGCAGTTCTTC
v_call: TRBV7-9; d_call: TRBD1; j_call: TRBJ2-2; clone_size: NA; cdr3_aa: CARWTGGELFF; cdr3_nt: TGTGCCAGATGGACAGGCGGGGAGCTGTTTTTT
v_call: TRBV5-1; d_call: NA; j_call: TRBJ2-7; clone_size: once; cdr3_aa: CASSRNDRYSSYEQYF; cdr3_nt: TGCGCATCATCACGGAACGACAGGTACAGCTCCTACGAGCAGTACTTC
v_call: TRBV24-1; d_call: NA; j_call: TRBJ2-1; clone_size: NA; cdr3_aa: CATSDLRGTNEQFF; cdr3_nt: TGTGCCACCAGTGATTTACGGGGTACTAATGAGCAGTTCTTC
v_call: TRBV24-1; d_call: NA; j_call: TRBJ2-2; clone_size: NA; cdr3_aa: CATSRGSNTGELFF; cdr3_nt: TGTGCCACCAGTAGGGGATCGAACACCGGGGAGCTGTTTTTT
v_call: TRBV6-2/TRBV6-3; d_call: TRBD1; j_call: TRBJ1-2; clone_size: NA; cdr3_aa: CASSFLTGGAGYGYTF; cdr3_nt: TGTGCCAGCAGTTTCCTAACAGGGGGCGCGGGCTATGGCTACACCTTC
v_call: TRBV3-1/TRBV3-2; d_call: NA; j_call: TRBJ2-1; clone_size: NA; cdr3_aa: CASSRGGVSYNEQFF; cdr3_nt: TGTGCCAGCAGCCGGGGGGGCGTTTCCTACAATGAGCAGTTCTTC
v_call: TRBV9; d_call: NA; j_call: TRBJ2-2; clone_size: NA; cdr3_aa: CASSSLVEGGTGELFF; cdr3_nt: TGTGCCAGCAGCTCCTTGGTGGAGGGGGGCACCGGGGAGCTGTTTTTT
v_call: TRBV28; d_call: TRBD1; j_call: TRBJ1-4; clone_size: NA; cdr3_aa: CASSKTGQGEKLFF; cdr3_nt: TGTGCCAGCAGCAAGACAGGGCAGGGCGAAAAACTGTTTTTT
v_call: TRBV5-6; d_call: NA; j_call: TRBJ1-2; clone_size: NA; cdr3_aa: CASSLGGGTGYTF; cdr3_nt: TGTGCCAGCAGCTTGGGCGGGGGCACCGGCTACACCTTC
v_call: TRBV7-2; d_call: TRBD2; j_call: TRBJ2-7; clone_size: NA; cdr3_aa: CASSLARGGISYEQYF; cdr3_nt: TGTGCCAGCAGCTTAGCGCGGGGGGGGATCTCCTACGAGCAGTACTTC
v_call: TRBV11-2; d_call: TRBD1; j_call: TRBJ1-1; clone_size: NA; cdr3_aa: CASSLRDRLNTEAFF; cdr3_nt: TGTGCCAGCAGCTTGAGGGACAGGCTGAACACTGAAGCTTTCTTT
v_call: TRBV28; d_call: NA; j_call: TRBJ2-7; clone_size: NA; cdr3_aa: CASSSPSGIYEQYF; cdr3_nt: TGTGCCAGCAGCTCCCCCTCGGGGATCTACGAGCAGTACTTC
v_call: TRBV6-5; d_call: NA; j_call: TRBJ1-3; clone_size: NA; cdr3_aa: CASSYGGAANTIYF; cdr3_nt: TGTGCCAGCAGTTACGGGGGGGCTGCAAACACCATATATTTT
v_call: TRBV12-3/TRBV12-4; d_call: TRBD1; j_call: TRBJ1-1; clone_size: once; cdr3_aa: CASSLVDRGAFF; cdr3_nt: TGTGCCAGCAGTTTAGTGGACAGGGGTGCTTTCTTT
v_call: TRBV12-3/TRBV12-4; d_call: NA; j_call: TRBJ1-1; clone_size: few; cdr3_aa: CASSFGEMAEAFF; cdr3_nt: TGTGCCAGCAGTTTCGGTGAAATGGCTGAAGCTTTCTTT
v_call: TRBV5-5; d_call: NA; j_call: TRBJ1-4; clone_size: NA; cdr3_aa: CASSGSSGTKDEKLFF; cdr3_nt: TGTGCCAGCAGCGGAAGCTCCGGGACTAAGGATGAAAAACTGTTTTTT
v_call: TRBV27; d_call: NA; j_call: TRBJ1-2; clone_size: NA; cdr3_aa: CASSSADTGYGYTF; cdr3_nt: TGTGCCAGCAGTTCAGCGGACACGGGCTATGGCTACACCTTC
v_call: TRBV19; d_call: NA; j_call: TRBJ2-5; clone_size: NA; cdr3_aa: CASRAFGETQYF; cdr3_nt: TGTGCCAGTAGGGCCTTTGGCGAGACCCAGTACTTC
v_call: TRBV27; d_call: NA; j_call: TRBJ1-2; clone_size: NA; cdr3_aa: CASSLLGSWDYGYTF; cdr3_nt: TGTGCCAGCAGTTTATTGGGTTCCTGGGACTATGGCTACACCTTC
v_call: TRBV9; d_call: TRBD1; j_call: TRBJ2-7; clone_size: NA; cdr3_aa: CASSVDRGVPYEQYF; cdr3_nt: TGTGCCAGCAGCGTAGACAGGGGGGTGCCCTACGAGCAGTACTTC
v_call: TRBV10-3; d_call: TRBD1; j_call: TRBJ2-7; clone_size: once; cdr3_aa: CAISVRGQGSTYEQYF; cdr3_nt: TGTGCCATCAGTGTAAGGGGGCAGGGGTCAACCTACGAGCAGTACTTC
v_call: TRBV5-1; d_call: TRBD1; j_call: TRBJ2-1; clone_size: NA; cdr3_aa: CATRTGGHNEQFF; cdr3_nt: TGCGCCACCCGGACAGGCGGACACAATGAGCAGTTCTTC